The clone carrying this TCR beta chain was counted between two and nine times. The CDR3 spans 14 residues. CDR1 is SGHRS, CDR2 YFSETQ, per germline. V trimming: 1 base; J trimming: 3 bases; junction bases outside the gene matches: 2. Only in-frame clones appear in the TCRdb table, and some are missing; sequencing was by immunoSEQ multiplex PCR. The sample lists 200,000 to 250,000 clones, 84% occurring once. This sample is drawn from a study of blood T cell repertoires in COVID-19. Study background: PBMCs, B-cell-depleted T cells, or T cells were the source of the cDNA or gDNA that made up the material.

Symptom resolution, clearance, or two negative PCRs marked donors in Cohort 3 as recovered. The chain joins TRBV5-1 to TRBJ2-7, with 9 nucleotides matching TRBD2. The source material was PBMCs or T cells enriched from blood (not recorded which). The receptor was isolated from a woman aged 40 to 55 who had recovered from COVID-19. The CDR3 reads CASSLTSGFYEQYF. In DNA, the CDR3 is TGCGCCAGCAGCTTGACTAGCGGGTTCTACGAGCAGTACTTC.